These 14 T cell receptor beta chains were all obtained from the same sample, sequenced in a study of blood T cell repertoires in COVID-19. Clones were read by immunoSEQ multiplex PCR, and TCRdb kept only the in-frame ones, dropping some. This sample has 150,000 to 200,000 clones; about 91% occur once, and the top ten carry around 4%. Sequenced material: peripheral blood. These receptors all come from a woman aged 25 to 39 with acute or convalescent COVID-19.

The rearrangement joins TRBV3-1 (or the pseudogene TRBV3-2) to TRBJ2-2; D possibly corresponds to TRBD1 (5 bases). CDR1 LGHDT and CDR2 YNNKEL come from the germline V gene (reference sequence). There are 14 residues in the CDR3. V dropped 3 bases and J dropped 6 bases, with 11 bases sitting between them. This CDR3 is CASSHDSRAGELFF. CDR3 nucleotide sequence: TGTGCCAGCAGCCATGACAGTAGGGCCGGGGAGCTGTTTTTT.

The chain carries TRBV13 and TRBJ1-3; 7 positions agree with TRBD1. V shed 6 bases, J shed 3 bases, and the junction held 11 bases outside the gene matches. Germline values: CDR1 PRHDT, CDR2 FYEKMQ (reference sequence). The CDR3 is 16 residues long. CDR3 DNA: TGTGCCAGCAGTGTTATGGGACAGCTCTATGGAAACACCATATATTTT. Translating it yields CASSVMGQLYGNTIYF.

The rearrangement links TRBV19 to TRBJ2-3; 7 bases agree with TRBD2. V trimming: 3 bases; J trimming: 6 bases; junction bases outside the gene matches: 9. This CDR3 spans 15 amino acids. Germline values: CDR1 LNHDA, CDR2 SQIVND (reference sequence). In DNA form, the CDR3 reads TGTGCCAGTAGTATCCGCGCGGGAGTCCCTGATACGCAGTATTTT. The encoded protein is CASSIRAGVPDTQYF. Supplemented by reference TRBV19 and TRBJ2-3, the full variable domain reads DGGITQSPKYLFRKEGQNVTLSCEQNLNHDAMYWYRQDPGQGLRLIYYSQIVNDFQKGDIAEGYSVSREKKESFPLTVTSAQKNPTAFYLCASSIRAGVPDTQYFGPGTRLTVL.

A single count supports this clone. The chain employs TRBV28 and TRBJ1-2, with D uncertain. The ends were cut back, 6 bases at V and 5 bases at J, with 13 bases in the middle. This CDR3 contains 13 residues. The V gene's germline CDR1 is MDHEN and CDR2 SYDVKM. The CDR3 DNA is TGTGCCAGCAGCGTGTTCTGGGAGTATGGCTACACCTTC. Translating it yields CASSVFWEYGYTF.

J is TRBJ1-2 and V is TRBV12-5, with 12 bases lining up with TRBD1. This CDR3 contains 13 residues. Per the germline V gene, CDR1 is LGHNT and CDR2 is FRNRAP. J lost 13 bases, V lost 7 bases, and 10 bases had no gene match. The CDR3 coding sequence is TGTGCTAGTGCCCTAACGGGACAGGGGGCTTTCACCTTC. It yields the protein CASALTGQGAFTF.

The chain has TRBV6-4 and TRBJ2-1; weak D call: TRBD2 (7 bases). The V gene's germline CDR1 is MRHNA and CDR2 SNTAGT. Trimming stripped 8 bases from V and 3 bases from J, with 14 bases between. The CDR3 contains 14 residues. The CDR3 bases are TGTGCCAGCCTGAAGGGAGGGGGCTACAATGAGCAGTTCTTC. It specifies CASLKGGGYNEQFF.

The chain recombines TRBV28 with TRBJ2-1; D is unresolved. Germline CDR1 reads MDHEN; CDR2 reads SYDVKM. This CDR3 comprises 14 residues. The V gene lost 7 bases and the J gene lost 4 bases, with 14 bases spanning the gap. The CDR3 is CASNPRQFYNEQFF. CDR3 nucleotide sequence: TGTGCCAGCAACCCCCGTCAGTTTTACAATGAGCAGTTCTTC.

This chain joins TRBV7-8 and TRBJ2-1; 10 nucleotides match TRBD2. Per the germline V gene, CDR1 is SGHVS and CDR2 is FQNEAQ. The J segment lost 9 bases and the V segment lost 6 bases, leaving 11 bases of the junction unmatched. The CDR3 runs 15 residues. Written as DNA, the CDR3 is TGTGCCAGCAGTTTACTAGCGGGAACGGTGAGTGAGCAGTTCTTC. The encoded protein is CASSLLAGTVSEQFF. The full variable domain, with the rest looked up from reference TRBV7-8 and TRBJ2-1, is GAGVSQSPRYKVAKRGQDVALRCDPISGHVSLFWYQQALGQGPEFLTYFQNEAQLDKSGLPSDRFFAERPEGSVSTLKIQRTQQEDSAVYLCASSLLAGTVSEQFFGPGTRLTVL.

Note on this clone: The same CDR3 arises from other DNA sequences in this sample as well. The chain couples TRBV18 to TRBJ2-1; D call uncertain. This CDR3 contains 13 residues. CDR1 and CDR2 from the germline V gene are KGHSH and LQKENI. The V gene lost 3 bases and the J gene lost 6 bases, with 9 bases spanning the gap. The CDR3 here is CASSPYSGNEQFF. For the CDR3, the DNA is TGTGCCAGCTCACCTTACTCTGGCAATGAGCAGTTCTTC.

The chain links TRBV2 to TRBJ2-6; D is perhaps TRBD2 (5 bases). Germline lookup yields CDR1 SNHLY and CDR2 FYNNEI. V was clipped by 5 bases and J by 0 bases, with 11 bases between them. The CDR3 length is 16 residues. The CDR3 nucleotides read TGTGCCAGCAGTATCCGGGGATACTCTGGGGCCAACGTCCTGACTTTC. Its translation: CASSIRGYSGANVLTF.

This clone was seen a single time. The J gene is TRBJ1-4, the V gene TRBV7-2; tentatively, D is TRBD1 (5 bases). CDR1 SGHTA and CDR2 FQGNSA come from the germline V gene. The CDR3 contains 15 residues. With 2 bases removed from V and 3 bases from J, the gap between germline ends came to 10 bases. As DNA, the CDR3 is TGTGCCAGCAGCTTAAGGCAGGGTTCTAATGAAAAACTGTTTTTT. Translated: CASSLRQGSNEKLFF.

Here the CDR3 reads CSVGRGTGGVYGYTF. CDR3 in DNA: TGCAGCGTTGGCAGAGGGACAGGGGGCGTCTATGGCTACACCTTC. The V and J genes are TRBV29-1 and TRBJ1-2, with 12 bases lining up with TRBD1. Germline lookup yields CDR1 SQVTM and CDR2 ANQGSEA. This CDR3 is 15 amino acids long. V was clipped by 4 bases and J by 4 bases; unmatched bases: 7.

The chain combines TRBV29-1 with TRBJ1-5; tentatively, D is TRBD1 (6 bases). V was cut by 4 bases and J by 3 bases, with 7 bases left in between. Germline CDR1 and CDR2: SQVTM and ANQGSEA. This CDR3 is 12 amino acids long. The CDR3 reads CSVGQVNQPQHF. Written as DNA, the CDR3 is TGCAGCGTTGGACAGGTCAATCAGCCCCAGCATTTT.

The chain has TRBV27 and TRBJ2-7, with D possibly being TRBD2 (6 bases). CDR1 and CDR2 (germline): MNHEY, SMNVEV (reference sequence). The length of the CDR3 is 14 residues. Trimming shortened V by 0 bases and J by 2 bases, and 8 bases separated the two germline ends. DNA for the CDR3: TGTGCCAGCAGTTTATCGAGACTAGCCTACGAGCAGTACTTC. Protein product: CASSLSRLAYEQYF.